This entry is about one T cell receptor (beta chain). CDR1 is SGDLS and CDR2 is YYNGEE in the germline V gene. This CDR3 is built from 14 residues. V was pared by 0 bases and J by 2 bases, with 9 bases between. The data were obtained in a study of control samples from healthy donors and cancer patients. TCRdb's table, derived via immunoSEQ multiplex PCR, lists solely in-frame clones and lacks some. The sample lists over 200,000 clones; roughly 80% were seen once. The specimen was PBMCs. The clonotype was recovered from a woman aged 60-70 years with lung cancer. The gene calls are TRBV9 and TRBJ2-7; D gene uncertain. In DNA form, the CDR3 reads TGTGCCAGCAGCGTAGAAGTCAGCACCTACGAGCAGTACTTC. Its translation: CASSVEVSTYEQYF.